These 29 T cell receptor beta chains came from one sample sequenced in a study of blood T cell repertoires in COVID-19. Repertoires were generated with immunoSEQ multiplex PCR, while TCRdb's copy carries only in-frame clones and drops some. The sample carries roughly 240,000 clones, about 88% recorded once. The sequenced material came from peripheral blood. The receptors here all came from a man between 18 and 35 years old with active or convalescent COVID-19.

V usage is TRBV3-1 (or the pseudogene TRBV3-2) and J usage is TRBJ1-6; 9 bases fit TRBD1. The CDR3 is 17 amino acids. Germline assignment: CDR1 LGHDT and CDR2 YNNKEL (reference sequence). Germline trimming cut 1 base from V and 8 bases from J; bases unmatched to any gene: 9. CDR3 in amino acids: CASSQAFRTGAHSPLHF. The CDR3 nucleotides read TGTGCCAGCAGCCAAGCCTTCCGGACAGGGGCTCATTCACCCCTCCACTTT.

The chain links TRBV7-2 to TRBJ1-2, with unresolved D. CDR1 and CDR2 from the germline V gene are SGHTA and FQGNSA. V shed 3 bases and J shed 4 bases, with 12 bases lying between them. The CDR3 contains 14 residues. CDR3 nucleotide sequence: TGTGCCAGCAGCTTGAATGGACTGCTCTATGGCTACACCTTC. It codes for CASSLNGLLYGYTF.

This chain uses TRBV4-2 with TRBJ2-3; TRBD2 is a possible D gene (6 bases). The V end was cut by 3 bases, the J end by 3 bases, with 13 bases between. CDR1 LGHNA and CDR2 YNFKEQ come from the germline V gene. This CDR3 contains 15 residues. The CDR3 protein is CASSQGGGNTDTQYF. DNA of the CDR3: TGTGCCAGCAGCCAGGGAGGAGGGAATACAGATACGCAGTATTTT.

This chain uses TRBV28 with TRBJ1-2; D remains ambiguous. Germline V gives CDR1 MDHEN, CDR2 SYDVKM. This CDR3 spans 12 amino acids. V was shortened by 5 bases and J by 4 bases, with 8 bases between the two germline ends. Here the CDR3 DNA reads TGTGCCAGCAGTCCCTATGGCTATGGCTACACCTTC. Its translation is CASSPYGYGYTF.

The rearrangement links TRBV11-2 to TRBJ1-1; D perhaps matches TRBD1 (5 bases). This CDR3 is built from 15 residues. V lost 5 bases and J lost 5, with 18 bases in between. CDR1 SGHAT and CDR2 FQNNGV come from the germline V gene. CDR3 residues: CASSLTRSGETEAFF. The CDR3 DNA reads TGTGCCAGCAGCCTTACTCGTTCGGGGGAAACTGAAGCTTTCTTT.

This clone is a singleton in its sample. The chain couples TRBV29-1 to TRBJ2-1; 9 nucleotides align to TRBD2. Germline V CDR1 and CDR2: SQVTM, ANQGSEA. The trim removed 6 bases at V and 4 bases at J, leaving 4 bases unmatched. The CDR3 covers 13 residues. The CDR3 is CSVGLAQYNEQFF. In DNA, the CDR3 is TGCAGCGTCGGACTAGCGCAGTACAATGAGCAGTTCTTC.

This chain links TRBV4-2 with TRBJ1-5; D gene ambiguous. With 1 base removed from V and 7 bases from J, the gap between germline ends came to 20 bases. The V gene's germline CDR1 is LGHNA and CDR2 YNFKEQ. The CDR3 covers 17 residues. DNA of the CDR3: TGTGCCAGCAGCCAAGGGGTGGGAGGGAAGGATGGACAGCCCCAGCATTTT. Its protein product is CASSQGVGGKDGQPQHF.

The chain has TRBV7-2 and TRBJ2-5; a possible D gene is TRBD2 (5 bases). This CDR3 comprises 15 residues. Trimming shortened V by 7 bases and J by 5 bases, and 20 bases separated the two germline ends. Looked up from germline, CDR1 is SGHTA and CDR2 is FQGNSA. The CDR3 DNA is TGTGCCAGCAACGGAGAGTACGGGGAGATGGAGACCCAGTACTTC. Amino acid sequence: CASNGEYGEMETQYF.

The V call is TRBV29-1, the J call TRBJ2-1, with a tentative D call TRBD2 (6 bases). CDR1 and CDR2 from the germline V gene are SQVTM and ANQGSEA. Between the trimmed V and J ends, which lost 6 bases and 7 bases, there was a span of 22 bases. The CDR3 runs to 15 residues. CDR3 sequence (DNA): TGCAGCGTCAAGGTGCGGGACGATCTATTGAATGAGCAGTTCTTC. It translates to CSVKVRDDLLNEQFF.

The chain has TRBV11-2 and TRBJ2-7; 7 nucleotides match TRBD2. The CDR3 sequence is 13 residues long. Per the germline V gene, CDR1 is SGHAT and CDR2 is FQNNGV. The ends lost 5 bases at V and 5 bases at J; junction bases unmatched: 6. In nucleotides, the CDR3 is TGTGCCAGCAGCACCGGACTAGGCAACGAGCAGTACTTC. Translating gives CASSTGLGNEQYF.

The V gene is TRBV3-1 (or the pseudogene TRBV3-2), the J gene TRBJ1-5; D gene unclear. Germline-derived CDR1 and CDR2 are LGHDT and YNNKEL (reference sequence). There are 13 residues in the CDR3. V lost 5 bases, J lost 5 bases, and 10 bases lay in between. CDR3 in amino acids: CASSKRGDQPQHF. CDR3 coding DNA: TGTGCCAGCAGCAAACGGGGAGATCAGCCCCAGCATTTT.

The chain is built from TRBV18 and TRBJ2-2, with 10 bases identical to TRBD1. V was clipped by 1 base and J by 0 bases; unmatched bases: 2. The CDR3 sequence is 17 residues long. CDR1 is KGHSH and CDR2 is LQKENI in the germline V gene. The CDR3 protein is CASSPRDRGPNTGELFF. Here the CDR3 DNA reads TGTGCCAGCTCACCACGGGACAGGGGACCGAACACCGGGGAGCTGTTTTTT.

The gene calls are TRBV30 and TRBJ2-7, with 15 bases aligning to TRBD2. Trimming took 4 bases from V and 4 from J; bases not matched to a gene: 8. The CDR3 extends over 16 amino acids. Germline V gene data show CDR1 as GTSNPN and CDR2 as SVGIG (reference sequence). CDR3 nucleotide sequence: TGTGCCTGGACCTCACTCGGACTAGCGGGAGGGTACGAGCAGTACTTC. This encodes CAWTSLGLAGGYEQYF.

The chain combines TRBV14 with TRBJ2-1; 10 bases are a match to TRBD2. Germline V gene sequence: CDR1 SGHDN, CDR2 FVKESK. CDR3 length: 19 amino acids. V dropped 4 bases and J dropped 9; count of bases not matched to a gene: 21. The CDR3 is CASSLRKTSGSAMDGEQFF. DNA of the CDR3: TGTGCCAGCAGCCTTAGAAAGACTAGCGGGTCAGCAATGGATGGTGAGCAGTTCTTC.

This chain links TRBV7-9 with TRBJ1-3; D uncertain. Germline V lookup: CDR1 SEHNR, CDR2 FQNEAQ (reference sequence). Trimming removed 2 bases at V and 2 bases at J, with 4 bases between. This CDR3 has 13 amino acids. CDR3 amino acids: CASSLPTGNTIYF. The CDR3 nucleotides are TGTGCCAGCAGCTTACCTACTGGAAACACCATATATTTT.

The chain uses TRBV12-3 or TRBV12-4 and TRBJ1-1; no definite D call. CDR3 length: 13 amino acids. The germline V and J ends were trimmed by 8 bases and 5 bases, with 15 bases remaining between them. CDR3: CASGVLGGTEAFF. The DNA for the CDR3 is TGTGCCAGCGGAGTCCTTGGTGGGACTGAAGCTTTCTTT.

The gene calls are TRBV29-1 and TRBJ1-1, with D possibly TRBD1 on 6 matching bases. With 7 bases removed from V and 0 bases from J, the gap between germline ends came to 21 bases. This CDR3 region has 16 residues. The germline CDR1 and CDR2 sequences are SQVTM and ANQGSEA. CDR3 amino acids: CSALPLRDKMNTEAFF. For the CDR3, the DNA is TGCAGCGCCCTCCCCCTTCGGGACAAAATGAACACTGAAGCTTTCTTT.

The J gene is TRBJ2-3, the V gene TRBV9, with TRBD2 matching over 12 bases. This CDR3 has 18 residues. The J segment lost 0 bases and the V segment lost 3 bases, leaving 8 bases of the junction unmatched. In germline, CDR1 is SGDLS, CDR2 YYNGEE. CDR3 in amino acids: CASSELAGGKTSTDTQYF. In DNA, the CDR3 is TGTGCCAGCAGCGAGCTAGCGGGGGGGAAAACTAGCACAGATACGCAGTATTTT.

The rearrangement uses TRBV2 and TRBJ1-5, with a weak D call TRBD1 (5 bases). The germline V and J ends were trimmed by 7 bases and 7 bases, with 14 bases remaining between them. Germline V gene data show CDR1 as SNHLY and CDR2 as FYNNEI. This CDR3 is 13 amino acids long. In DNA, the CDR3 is TGTGCCAGCACCTGGGGAGGGGCCCAGCCCCAGCATTTT. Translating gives CASTWGGAQPQHF.

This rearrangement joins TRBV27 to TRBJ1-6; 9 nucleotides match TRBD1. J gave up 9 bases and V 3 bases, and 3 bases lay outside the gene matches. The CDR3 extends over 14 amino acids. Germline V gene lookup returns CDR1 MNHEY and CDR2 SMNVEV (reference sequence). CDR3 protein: CASSFTGGISPLHF. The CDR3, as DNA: TGTGCCAGCAGTTTCACAGGGGGCATTTCACCCCTCCACTTT.

As DNA, the CDR3 is TGTGCCAGCCGACAGGGGTACAATCAGCCCCAGCATTTT. Encoded protein: CASRQGYNQPQHF. The chain carries TRBV28 and TRBJ1-5, with 8 bases matching TRBD1. Germline trimming cut 8 bases from V and 3 bases from J; bases unmatched to any gene: 3. There are 13 residues in the CDR3. Germline loops: CDR1 MDHEN, CDR2 SYDVKM.

CDR3 region: CASSEERDRPLIYGYTF. The CDR3 nucleotides are TGTGCCAGCAGTGAGGAACGGGACAGGCCATTAATCTATGGCTACACCTTC. This chain joins TRBV6-7 and TRBJ1-2; 8 bases align to TRBD1. TRBV6-7 is an open reading frame, and its role is uncertain. CDR3 length: 17 residues. J lost 4 bases, V lost 5 bases, and 15 bases had no gene match.

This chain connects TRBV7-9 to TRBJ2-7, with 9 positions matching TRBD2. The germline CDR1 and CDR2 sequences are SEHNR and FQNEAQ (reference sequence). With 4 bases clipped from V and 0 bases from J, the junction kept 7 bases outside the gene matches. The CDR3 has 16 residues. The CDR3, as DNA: TGTGCCAGCAGCTCGGCCCTAGCGGGGTTCTCCTACGAGCAGTACTTC. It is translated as CASSSALAGFSYEQYF. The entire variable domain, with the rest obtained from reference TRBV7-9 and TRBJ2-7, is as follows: DTGVSQNPRHKITKRGQNVTFRCDPISEHNRLYWYRQTLGQGPEFLTYFQNEAQLEKSRLLSDRFSAERPKGSFSTLEIQRTEQGDSAMYLCASSSALAGFSYEQYFGPGTRLTVT.

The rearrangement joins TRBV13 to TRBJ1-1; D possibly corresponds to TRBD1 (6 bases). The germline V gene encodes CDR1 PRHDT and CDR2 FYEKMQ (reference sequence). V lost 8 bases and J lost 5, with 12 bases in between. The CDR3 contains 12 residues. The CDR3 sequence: CASGEQGTEAFF. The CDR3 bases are TGTGCCAGCGGGGAACAGGGAACTGAAGCTTTCTTT. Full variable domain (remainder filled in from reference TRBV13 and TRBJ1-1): AAGVIQSPRHLIKEKRETATLKCYPIPRHDTVYWYQQGPGQDPQFLISFYEKMQSDKGSIPDRFSAQQFSDYHSELNMSSLELGDSALYFCASGEQGTEAFFGQGTRLTVV.

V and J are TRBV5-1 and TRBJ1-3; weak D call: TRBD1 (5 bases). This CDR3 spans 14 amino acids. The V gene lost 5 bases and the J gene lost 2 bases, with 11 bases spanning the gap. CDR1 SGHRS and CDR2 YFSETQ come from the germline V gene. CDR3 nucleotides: TGCGCCAGCAGGCAACAGGCCACTGGAAACACCATATATTTT. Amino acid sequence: CASRQQATGNTIYF.

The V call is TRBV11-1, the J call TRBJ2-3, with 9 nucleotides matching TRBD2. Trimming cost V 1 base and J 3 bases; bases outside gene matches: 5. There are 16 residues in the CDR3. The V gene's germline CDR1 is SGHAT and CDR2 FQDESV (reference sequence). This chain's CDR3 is CASSLDGGGVTDTQYF. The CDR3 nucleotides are TGTGCCAGCAGCTTAGATGGCGGGGGGGTTACAGATACGCAGTATTTT.

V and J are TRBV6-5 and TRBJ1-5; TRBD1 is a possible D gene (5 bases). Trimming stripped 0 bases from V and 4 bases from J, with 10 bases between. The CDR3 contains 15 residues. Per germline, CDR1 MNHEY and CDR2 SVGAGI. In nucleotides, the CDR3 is TGTGCCAGCAGTTACTCCTCAGGGCCTAATCAGCCCCAGCATTTT. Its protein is CASSYSSGPNQPQHF.

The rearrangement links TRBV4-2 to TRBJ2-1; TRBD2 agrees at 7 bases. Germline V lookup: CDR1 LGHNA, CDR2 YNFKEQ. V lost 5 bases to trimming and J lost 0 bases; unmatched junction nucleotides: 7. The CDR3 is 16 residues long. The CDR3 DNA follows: TGTGCCAGCAGCATATCCGGGACTACCTCCTACAATGAGCAGTTCTTC. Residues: CASSISGTTSYNEQFF.

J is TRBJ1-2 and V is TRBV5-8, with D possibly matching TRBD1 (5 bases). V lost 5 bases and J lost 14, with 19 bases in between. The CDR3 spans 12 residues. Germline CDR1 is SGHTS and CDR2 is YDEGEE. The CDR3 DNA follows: TGTGCCAGCAGTAATTTCAGGGTCACTCTGACCTTC. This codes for CASSNFRVTLTF.